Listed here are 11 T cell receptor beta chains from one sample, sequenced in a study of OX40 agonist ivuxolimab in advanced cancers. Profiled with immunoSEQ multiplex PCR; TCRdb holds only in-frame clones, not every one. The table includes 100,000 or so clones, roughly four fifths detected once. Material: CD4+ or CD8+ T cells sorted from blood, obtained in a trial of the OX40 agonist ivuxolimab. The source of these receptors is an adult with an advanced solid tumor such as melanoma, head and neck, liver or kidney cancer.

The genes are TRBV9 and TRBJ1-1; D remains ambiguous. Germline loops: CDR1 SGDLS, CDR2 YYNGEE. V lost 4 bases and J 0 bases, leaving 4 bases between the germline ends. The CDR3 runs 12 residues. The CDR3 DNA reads TGTGCCAGCAGCCCAATGAACACTGAAGCTTTCTTT. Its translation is CASSPMNTEAFF. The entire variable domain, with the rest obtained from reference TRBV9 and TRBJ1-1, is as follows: DSGVTQTPKHLITATGQRVTLRCSPRSGDLSVYWYQQSLDQGLQFLIQYYNGEERAKGNILERFSAQQFPDLHSELNLSSLELGDSALYFCASSPMNTEAFFGQGTRLTVV.

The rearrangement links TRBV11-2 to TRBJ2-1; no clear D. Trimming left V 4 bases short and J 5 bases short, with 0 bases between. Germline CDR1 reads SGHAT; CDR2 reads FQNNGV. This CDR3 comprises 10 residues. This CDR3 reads CASSYNEQFF. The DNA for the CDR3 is TGTGCCAGCAGCTACAATGAGCAGTTCTTC.

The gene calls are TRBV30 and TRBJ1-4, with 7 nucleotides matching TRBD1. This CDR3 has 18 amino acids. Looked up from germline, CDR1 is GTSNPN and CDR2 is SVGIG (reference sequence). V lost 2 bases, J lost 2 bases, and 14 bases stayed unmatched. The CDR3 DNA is TGTGCCTGGAGTCCCGGGACAGCAACTCAGGGGACTAATGAAAAACTGTTTTTT. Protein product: CAWSPGTATQGTNEKLFF.

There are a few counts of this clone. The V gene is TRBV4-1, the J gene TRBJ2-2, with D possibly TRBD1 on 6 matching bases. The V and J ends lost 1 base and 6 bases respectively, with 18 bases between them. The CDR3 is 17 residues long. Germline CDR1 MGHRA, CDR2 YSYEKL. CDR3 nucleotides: TGCGCCAGCAGCCAAGGCGCCGGGACAATTAGCGCCGGGGAGCTGTTTTTT. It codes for CASSQGAGTISAGELFF.

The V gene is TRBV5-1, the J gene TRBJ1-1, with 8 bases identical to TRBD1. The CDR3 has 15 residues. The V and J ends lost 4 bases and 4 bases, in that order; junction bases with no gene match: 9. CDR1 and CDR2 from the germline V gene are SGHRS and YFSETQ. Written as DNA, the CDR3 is TGCGCCAGCAGCCTGTCCCCACAGGGGGGCACTGAAGCTTTCTTT. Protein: CASSLSPQGGTEAFF.

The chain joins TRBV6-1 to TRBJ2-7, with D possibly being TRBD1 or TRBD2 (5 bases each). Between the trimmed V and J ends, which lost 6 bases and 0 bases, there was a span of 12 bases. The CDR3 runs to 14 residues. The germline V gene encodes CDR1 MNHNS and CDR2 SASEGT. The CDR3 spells CASRGTASSYEQYF. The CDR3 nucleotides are TGTGCCAGCAGGGGGACCGCGAGCTCCTACGAGCAGTACTTC.

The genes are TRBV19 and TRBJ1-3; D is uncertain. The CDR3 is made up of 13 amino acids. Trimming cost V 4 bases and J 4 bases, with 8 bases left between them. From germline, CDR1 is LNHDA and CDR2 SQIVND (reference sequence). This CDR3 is CASSTGNGNTIYF. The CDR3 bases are TGTGCCAGTAGTACAGGAAACGGAAACACCATATATTTT. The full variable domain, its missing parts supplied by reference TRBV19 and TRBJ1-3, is DGGITQSPKYLFRKEGQNVTLSCEQNLNHDAMYWYRQDPGQGLRLIYYSQIVNDFQKGDIAEGYSVSREKKESFPLTVTSAQKNPTAFYLCASSTGNGNTIYFGEGSWLTVV.

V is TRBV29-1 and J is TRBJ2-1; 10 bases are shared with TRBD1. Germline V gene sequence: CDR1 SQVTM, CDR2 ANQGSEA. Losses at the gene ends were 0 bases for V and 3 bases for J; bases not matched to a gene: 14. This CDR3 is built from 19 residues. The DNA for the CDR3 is TGCAGCGTTGAAGATCAGGGACAGGGGTTCGAAAAGGTCTACAATGAGCAGTTCTTC. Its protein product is CSVEDQGQGFEKVYNEQFF.

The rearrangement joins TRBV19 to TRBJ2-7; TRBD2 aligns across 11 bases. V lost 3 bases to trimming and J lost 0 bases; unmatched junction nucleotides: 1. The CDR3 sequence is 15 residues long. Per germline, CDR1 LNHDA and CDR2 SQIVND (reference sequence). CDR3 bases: TGTGCCAGTAGTATCACTAGCGGGAGCTCCTACGAGCAGTACTTC. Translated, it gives CASSITSGSSYEQYF.

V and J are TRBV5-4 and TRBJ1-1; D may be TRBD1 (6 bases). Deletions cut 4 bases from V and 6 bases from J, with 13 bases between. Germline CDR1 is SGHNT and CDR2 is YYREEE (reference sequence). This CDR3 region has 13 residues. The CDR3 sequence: CASSREQGAEAFF. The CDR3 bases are TGTGCCAGCAGCCGAGAACAGGGAGCTGAAGCTTTCTTT.

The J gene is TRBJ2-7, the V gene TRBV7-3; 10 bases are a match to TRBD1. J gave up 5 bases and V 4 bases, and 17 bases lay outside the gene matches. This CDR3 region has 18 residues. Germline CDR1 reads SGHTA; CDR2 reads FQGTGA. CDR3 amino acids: CASSSNSRGQGTVDEQYF. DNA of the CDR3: TGTGCCAGCAGCTCCAACAGCCGGGGACAGGGGACTGTGGACGAGCAGTACTTC. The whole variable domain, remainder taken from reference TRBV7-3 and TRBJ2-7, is GAGVSQTPSNKVTEKGKYVELRCDPISGHTALYWYRQSLGQGPEFLIYFQGTGAADDSGLPNDRFFAVRPEGSVSTLKIQRTERGDSAVYLCASSSNSRGQGTVDEQYFGPGTRLTVT.